A single sample is the source of the 12 T cell receptor beta chains below, sequenced in a study of cytomegalovirus exposure and HLA in healthy donors. In the PCR, 60 Vbeta and 13 Jbeta primers were used. The data were produced by immunoSEQ multiplex PCR, yet TCRdb's version contains in-frame clones alone and is incomplete. The sample has about 120,000 clones, roughly 70% seen once. Material for sequencing was PBMCs. The receptors stem from a woman between 50 and 59 years old in good health and CMV-seropositive.

This clone was seen more than once but under ten times. The rearrangement uses TRBV19 and TRBJ1-1, with TRBD1 identical over 7 bases. V lost 7 bases to trimming and J lost 0 bases; unmatched junction nucleotides: 8. Germline assignment: CDR1 LNHDA and CDR2 SQIVND (reference sequence). The CDR3 length is 15 residues. CDR3 residues: CASTPRTGMNTEAFF. CDR3 coding DNA: TGTGCCAGTACCCCTAGGACAGGTATGAACACTGAAGCTTTCTTT. Variable domain in full (rest from reference TRBV19 and TRBJ1-1): DGGITQSPKYLFRKEGQNVTLSCEQNLNHDAMYWYRQDPGQGLRLIYYSQIVNDFQKGDIAEGYSVSREKKESFPLTVTSAQKNPTAFYLCASTPRTGMNTEAFFGQGTRLTVV.

This chain uses TRBV7-9 with TRBJ2-7; D is possibly TRBD2 (5 bases). Trimming removed 5 bases from V and 6 bases from J, with 8 bases in between. This CDR3 contains 11 residues. CDR1 SEHNR and CDR2 FQNEAQ come from the germline V gene (reference sequence). The CDR3, as DNA: TGTGCCAGCAGCCAGAGGGCCGAGCAGTACTTC. This sequence encodes CASSQRAEQYF.

The chain has TRBV7-2 and TRBJ1-1; 9 bases fit TRBD1. CDR3 length equals 15 residues. Germline CDR1 and CDR2: SGHTA and FQGNSA. After removal of 4 bases from V and 4 bases from J, the junction contained 7 bases not matched to a gene. In nucleotides, the CDR3 is TGTGCCAGCAGCTCTTTGGACAGGGGAGGCACTGAAGCTTTCTTT. Encoded protein: CASSSLDRGGTEAFF.

This clone appeared a single time. This chain uses TRBV7-2 with TRBJ1-6; weak D call: TRBD1 (5 bases). This CDR3 spans 14 amino acids. Germline-derived CDR1 and CDR2 are SGHTA and FQGNSA. Trimming cost V 6 bases and J 2 bases, with 8 bases left between them. The CDR3 is CASSRGTYNSPLHF. The CDR3 DNA reads as TGTGCCAGCAGTCGGGGGACCTATAATTCACCCCTCCACTTT.

The genes are TRBV4-1 and TRBJ2-5, with 13 bases that match TRBD2. V shed 3 bases and J 9 bases; nucleotides not matched to a gene: 16. The CDR3 covers 18 residues. Germline V CDR1 and CDR2: MGHRA, YSYEKL. CDR3 protein: CASSQLPGLAGTSGAQYF. DNA for the CDR3: TGCGCCAGCAGCCAGCTACCGGGACTAGCGGGGACCTCCGGGGCCCAGTACTTC.

This chain links TRBV9 with TRBJ2-4; 16 positions agree with TRBD2. The V and J ends lost 4 bases and 0 bases, in that order; junction bases with no gene match: 16. The CDR3 is 22 residues long. CDR1 is SGDLS and CDR2 is YYNGEE in the germline V gene. This chain's CDR3 is CASSLGLAGGEGSPLAKNIQYF. In DNA form, the CDR3 reads TGTGCCAGCAGCCTGGGACTAGCGGGGGGGGAAGGGTCCCCATTAGCCAAAAACATTCAGTACTTC.

V usage is TRBV7-8 and J usage is TRBJ1-1; TRBD1 agrees at 8 bases. With 1 base clipped from V and 6 bases from J, the junction kept 7 bases outside the gene matches. Germline V CDR1 and CDR2: SGHVS, FQNEAQ. This CDR3 is built from 15 residues. The CDR3 bases are TGTGCCAGCAGCTTAGTTCAGGGGGCTATGGCTGAAGCTTTCTTT. It yields the protein CASSLVQGAMAEAFF.

This clone was observed a few times. The genes are TRBV4-2 and TRBJ2-5; 14 bases align to TRBD2. Looked up from germline, CDR1 is LGHNA and CDR2 is YNFKEQ. The CDR3 sequence is 20 residues long. The junction had 13 bases not matched to a gene; V was cut back by 1 base and J by 3 bases. CDR3 coding DNA: TGTGCCAGCAGCCAAGTCGGTGGGACTAGCGGGGGAATGCTAGAAGAGACCCAGTACTTC. It translates to CASSQVGGTSGGMLEETQYF.

This chain connects TRBV14 to TRBJ1-3; D is unclear. Germline V CDR1 and CDR2: SGHDN, FVKESK. The germline V and J ends were trimmed by 0 bases and 3 bases, with 9 bases remaining between them. This CDR3 is 15 amino acids long. CDR3 loop: CASSQDQSRGNTIYF. In DNA form, the CDR3 reads TGTGCCAGCAGCCAAGATCAATCGCGTGGAAACACCATATATTTT. The full variable domain, completed using reference TRBV14 and TRBJ1-3, is EAGVTQFPSHSVIEKGQTVTLRCDPISGHDNLYWYRRVMGKEIKFLLHFVKESKQDESGMPNNRFLAERTGGTYSTLKVQPAELEDSGVYFCASSQDQSRGNTIYFGEGSWLTVV.

This clone was detected once. This CDR3 is also generated by other DNA sequences in the sample. The chain carries TRBV4-1 and TRBJ1-5, with D unresolved. The germline gives CDR1 MGHRA, CDR2 YSYEKL. The ends were cut back, 0 bases at V and 4 bases at J, with 7 bases in the middle. The CDR3 covers 14 residues. The CDR3 sequence: CASSQESGNQPQHF. In DNA form, the CDR3 reads TGCGCCAGCAGCCAAGAGAGCGGAAATCAGCCCCAGCATTTT.

The rearrangement links TRBV7-2 to TRBJ2-7; 7 nucleotides align to TRBD1. CDR1 is SGHTA, CDR2 FQGNSA, per germline. The V and J ends lost 2 bases and 3 bases, in that order; junction bases with no gene match: 4. CDR3 size: 14 residues. The CDR3 coding sequence is TGTGCCAGCAGCTTAAGTACAGGGGTCTACGAGCAGTACTTC. The encoded protein is CASSLSTGVYEQYF.

The rearrangement uses TRBV5-6 and TRBJ2-5, with a tentative D call TRBD1 (5 bases). There are 11 residues in the CDR3. The V end was cut by 3 bases, the J end by 5 bases, with 5 bases between. Germline loops: CDR1 SGHDT, CDR2 YYEEEE. In DNA form, the CDR3 reads TGTGCCAGCAGCTCAGGGGAGACCCAGTACTTC. It is translated as CASSSGETQYF.